Shown below are 20 T cell receptor beta chains from a single sample sequenced in a study of beta chain features in type 1 diabetes. All of the isolated RNA was reverse transcribed, so expressed TCRB transcripts were sequenced. Here immunoSEQ multiplex PCR was the method, and the copy in TCRdb shows in-frame clones only, minus some. The data contain over 350,000 clones, approximately 16% of them singletons. Sequenced material: naive CD4+ T cells from blood. Every receptor here comes from a woman younger than 30 in good health.

The chain recombines TRBV7-2 with TRBJ2-7, with D possibly being TRBD1 (6 bases). CDR1 is SGHTA and CDR2 is FQGNSA in the germline V gene. This CDR3 is built from 15 residues. V was trimmed by 3 bases and J by 2 bases, leaving 14 bases between them. The CDR3 sequence is CASSLYGPGAYEQYF. CDR3 nucleotides: TGTGCCAGCAGCTTGTACGGGCCAGGGGCCTACGAGCAGTACTTC.

This clone appeared a few times. The chain uses TRBV7-9 and TRBJ1-1; D is perhaps TRBD1 (5 bases). This CDR3 is built from 13 residues. The germline gives CDR1 SEHNR, CDR2 FQNEAQ (reference sequence). V was shortened by 7 bases and J by 6 bases, with 15 bases between the two germline ends. The CDR3: CASTRGVGSEAFF. In DNA form, the CDR3 reads TGTGCCAGCACCCGGGGGGTTGGGTCTGAAGCTTTCTTT.

The V gene is TRBV28, the J gene TRBJ2-1; D perhaps matches TRBD1 (5 bases). Germline V CDR1 and CDR2: MDHEN, SYDVKM. The CDR3 is made up of 13 amino acids. V lost 3 bases and J 9 bases, leaving 12 bases between the germline ends. This chain's CDR3 is CASSFPGPREQFF. The CDR3 nucleotides read TGTGCCAGCAGTTTCCCAGGGCCCCGTGAGCAGTTCTTC.

The chain is built from TRBV19 and TRBJ2-1, with TRBD1 matching over 8 bases. Germline V lookup: CDR1 LNHDA, CDR2 SQIVND (reference sequence). CDR3 length equals 15 residues. The V gene end was trimmed by 7 bases and the J gene end by 3 bases; junction bases not matched to a gene: 8. The CDR3 here is CASTLQGVGYNEQFF. Written as DNA, the CDR3 is TGTGCCAGTACCTTACAGGGGGTGGGCTACAATGAGCAGTTCTTC. The full variable domain, completed using reference TRBV19 and TRBJ2-1, is DGGITQSPKYLFRKEGQNVTLSCEQNLNHDAMYWYRQDPGQGLRLIYYSQIVNDFQKGDIAEGYSVSREKKESFPLTVTSAQKNPTAFYLCASTLQGVGYNEQFFGPGTRLTVL.

Worth noting for this clone: Other nucleotide sequences from this sample produce the same CDR3. The rearrangement uses TRBV4-2 and TRBJ2-1, with D tentatively TRBD2 (5 bases). Germline V gives CDR1 LGHNA, CDR2 YNFKEQ. V lost 1 base, J lost 6 bases, and 13 bases lay in between. CDR3 length equals 15 residues. The CDR3 sequence: CASSQGSGPFNEQFF. DNA of the CDR3: TGTGCCAGCAGCCAAGGCAGCGGCCCCTTCAATGAGCAGTTCTTC.

This clone was observed a handful of times. V usage is TRBV28 and J usage is TRBJ2-7; no clear D gene. The V end lost 6 bases, the J end lost 4 bases, and 7 bases lay between the germline ends. Germline-derived CDR1 and CDR2 are MDHEN and SYDVKM. This CDR3 has 11 residues. The CDR3 DNA follows: TGTGCCAGCAGGACACGTTACGAGCAGTACTTC. This codes for CASRTRYEQYF.

The chain uses TRBV15 and TRBJ2-5; tentatively, D is TRBD2 (6 bases). Trimming took 3 bases from V and 2 from J, leaving 10 bases between them. CDR3 size: 14 residues. CDR1 is LNHNV and CDR2 is YYDKDF in the germline V gene (reference sequence). CDR3 amino acids: CATSRVGGQETQYF. Here the CDR3 DNA reads TGTGCCACCAGCAGGGTGGGGGGTCAAGAGACCCAGTACTTC.

The chain has TRBV29-1 and TRBJ2-7, with D perhaps TRBD1 (5 bases). V dropped 0 bases and J dropped 3 bases, with 9 bases sitting between them. The germline CDR1 and CDR2 sequences are SQVTM and ANQGSEA. The CDR3 has 13 amino acids. The CDR3 sequence: CSVEDIDSYEQYF. DNA of the CDR3: TGCAGCGTTGAAGATATTGACAGCTACGAGCAGTACTTC.

This rearrangement joins TRBV5-1 to TRBJ1-1; D might be TRBD1 (6 bases). The CDR3 runs to 17 residues. Trimming took 2 bases from V and 5 from J, leaving 22 bases between them. In germline, CDR1 is SGHRS, CDR2 YFSETQ. The DNA of the CDR3 is TGCGCCAGCAGCTTACGAACGGGGGGCGGCTCTCCGACTGAAGCTTTCTTT. Translated, it gives CASSLRTGGGSPTEAFF.

The chain has TRBV27 and TRBJ2-5, with 7 bases identical to TRBD2. From germline, CDR1 is MNHEY and CDR2 SMNVEV (reference sequence). This CDR3 spans 15 amino acids. V lost 4 bases, J lost 4 bases, and 9 bases stayed unmatched. The CDR3 here is CASSSQMTSSETQYF. Here the CDR3 DNA reads TGTGCCAGCAGTTCCCAAATGACTAGCTCAGAGACCCAGTACTTC.

CDR3 DNA: TGTGCCAGCAGCCAAACGGGACAGGGGGTAAGTGAGCAGTTCTTC. This sequence encodes CASSQTGQGVSEQFF. The chain couples TRBV9 to TRBJ2-1; 11 bases are shared with TRBD1. CDR1 is SGDLS, CDR2 YYNGEE, per germline. The trim removed 4 bases at V and 9 bases at J, leaving 9 bases unmatched. The CDR3 length is 15 residues.

The DNA of the CDR3 is TGTGCCAGCAGCCAAGACGGAGCCCCTGACACCGGGGAGCTGTTTTTT. Its translation is CASSQDGAPDTGELFF. This chain uses TRBV28 with TRBJ2-2; D gene unclear. Germline values: CDR1 MDHEN, CDR2 SYDVKM. The CDR3 covers 16 residues. The V end was cut by 6 bases, the J end by 3 bases, with 17 bases between.

The table lists this clone with a few counts. This sequence joins TRBV28 and TRBJ2-5; no definite D call. CDR3 size: 16 residues. Germline V gene data show CDR1 as MDHEN and CDR2 as SYDVKM. Trimming left V 3 bases short and J 2 bases short, with 16 bases between. CDR3 nucleotides: TGTGCCAGCAGTTTGATGAGCGCCTGGATTCAAGAGACCCAGTACTTC. Its protein product is CASSLMSAWIQETQYF.

The chain has TRBV18 and TRBJ2-3; 7 nucleotides line up with TRBD2. The CDR3 extends over 15 amino acids. The ends lost 5 bases at V and 2 bases at J; junction bases unmatched: 7. CDR1 and CDR2 (germline): KGHSH, LQKENI. CDR3 in amino acids: CASSGRERNTDTQYF. The CDR3 nucleotides read TGTGCCAGCTCAGGGCGGGAGAGAAACACAGATACGCAGTATTTT.

The V and J genes are TRBV25-1 and TRBJ2-5; weak D call: TRBD1 (6 bases). CDR3 length: 15 amino acids. Trimming shortened V by 3 bases and J by 2 bases, and 13 bases separated the two germline ends. Germline assignment: CDR1 MGHDK and CDR2 SYGVNS. Written as DNA, the CDR3 is TGTGCCAGCAGTGAGCAGGGGATTAAACAAGAGACCCAGTACTTC. It encodes CASSEQGIKQETQYF.

This clone was counted a few times. The chain employs TRBV6-6 and TRBJ2-7; TRBD1 aligns across 10 bases. The ends lost 1 base at V and 0 bases at J; junction bases unmatched: 3. This CDR3 region has 16 residues. The germline CDR1 and CDR2 sequences are MNHNY and SVGAGI (reference sequence). CDR3 amino acids: CASSYFGQGVSYEQYF. The CDR3 DNA sequence: TGTGCCAGCAGTTACTTCGGACAGGGGGTCTCCTACGAGCAGTACTTC.

The chain is built from TRBV20-1 and TRBJ2-7; D gene uncertain. Germline V gene sequence: CDR1 DFQATT, CDR2 SNEGSKA (reference sequence). V lost 3 bases and J lost 5, with 8 bases in between. This CDR3 is 11 amino acids long. The CDR3: CSARVSDEQYF. Here the CDR3 DNA reads TGCAGTGCTAGGGTATCGGACGAGCAGTACTTC.

The chain employs TRBV28 and TRBJ2-3; 10 positions match TRBD2. J was trimmed by 1 base and V by 4 bases; bases with no gene match: 5. Per the germline V gene, CDR1 is MDHEN and CDR2 is SYDVKM. The CDR3 has 16 amino acids. The CDR3 sequence is CASSSPLAGGTDTQYF. The CDR3 DNA reads TGTGCCAGCAGTTCACCGCTAGCGGGGGGCACAGATACGCAGTATTTT.

This chain uses TRBV6-6 with TRBJ1-5, with 7 bases aligning to TRBD1. The CDR3 has 14 residues. In germline, CDR1 is MNHNY, CDR2 SVGAGI (reference sequence). With V trimmed by 0 bases and J by 4 bases, 0 bases remained unmatched. CDR3 nucleotides: TGTGCCAGCAGTTACTCGACAGGGAATCAGCCCCAGCATTTT. It yields the protein CASSYSTGNQPQHF.

Only a few counts were recorded for this clone. The chain uses TRBV1 and TRBJ2-5; the table's D call TRBD2 went unverified against the DNA. TRBV1 is described as a pseudogene. CDR3 length equals 20 residues. The CDR3 reads CTSSQGPRVGLAGVRETQYF. Here the CDR3 DNA reads TGCACCAGCAGCCAAGGACCCCGGGTGGGACTAGCGGGAGTGAGAGAGACCCAGTACTTC.